This is a list of T cell receptor beta chains from one sample in a study of Tregs in tolerant kidney transplant recipients. Repertoires were generated with immunoSEQ multiplex PCR, while TCRdb's copy carries only in-frame clones and drops some. Of 84,000 or so clones in the sample, approximately 93% were seen once. The sequencing used CD4+ T cells from blood (PBMCs), collected 12 months after the transplant. The receptors come from a human patient who received a combined kidney and bone marrow transplant. Some of these T cells may belong to the graft donor. Both conserved end residues are part of each CDR3. The D gene is left open where the match is weak.

length,D,J,V,CDR3
16,NA,TRBJ2-3,TRBV12-5,CASGLVKGGDTDTQYF
17,TRBD2,TRBJ2-2,TRBV7-2,CASSLVLAGLTTGELFF
13,TRBD1,TRBJ1-1,TRBV29-1,CSVVRTGNTEAFF
13,NA,TRBJ1-1,TRBV7-3,CASSFGRRSEAFF
13,NA,TRBJ2-3,TRBV6-1,CASSALLETTQYF
15,TRBD2,TRBJ2-1,TRBV19,CASRNLAGDNGEQFF
14,NA,TRBJ2-3,TRBV7-3,CASSLIASTDTQYF
12,NA,TRBJ1-1,TRBV29-1,CSVQTPPGEAFF
16,TRBD2,TRBJ2-1,TRBV5-1,CASSLVLAGFHNEQFF
13,TRBD1,NA,TRBV10-3,CAISGTGSYEQYF
12,NA,TRBJ2-5,TRBV2,CASKAGQETQYF
14,NA,NA,TRBV6-5,CASNPAGRDYEQYF
17,TRBD2,TRBJ2-1,TRBV11-3,CASSLDWTSVFYNEQFF
14,TRBD2,TRBJ2-1,TRBV18,CASSPSGLAGGRFF
11,NA,TRBJ1-2,TRBV29-1,CSVGDDYGYTF
18,NA,TRBJ2-3,TRBV19,CASSIYPSGSFSTDTQYF
14,NA,TRBJ1-1,TRBV4-1,CASSQGRTVRGAFF
17,NA,TRBJ1-1,TRBV4-3,CASSQETGLGKNTEAFF